The 11 T cell receptor beta chains presented below share a single source sample, sequenced in a study of T-cell reconstitution after alpha-beta-depleted transplantation in children. Using unique molecular identifiers, the investigators prepared the TCRbeta library. TCRdb fed the PCR reads into MiXCR, producing one record per CDR3 protein. The sample yields around 29,000 distinct CDR3 sequences, around 6.3% seen once. The specimen comprised PBMCs, mostly from graft donor cells, sampled 180 days after TCRalphabeta/CD19-depleted stem cell transplant. The receptor set was obtained from a male patient younger than 18 who had a stem cell transplant for acute myeloid leukemia, so the T cells may come from the graft donor.

This clonotype was seen many times. The chain carries TRBV6-5 and TRBJ2-7; D remains ambiguous. V lost 7 bases and J 2 bases, leaving 12 bases between the germline ends. The CDR3 loop spans 13 amino acids. Germline values: CDR1 MNHEY, CDR2 SVGAGI. CDR3 nucleotides: TGTGCCAGCACTTCCTCGGGCGCCTACGAGCAGTACTTC. Translation: CASTSSGAYEQYF.

This clonotype was counted at least ten times. This chain uses TRBV5-1 with TRBJ2-7, with D possibly being TRBD1 (6 bases). CDR3 length equals 14 residues. V lost 7 bases to trimming and J lost 3 bases, with 17 bases between them. CDR1 SGHRS and CDR2 YFSETQ come from the germline V gene. CDR3 DNA sequence: TGCGCCAGCGGCCCGAGGGCAGGGGACTACGAGCAGTACTTC. Its translation: CASGPRAGDYEQYF.

This clonotype was found many times. Since a much larger clone is just one base distant, this may be a read error. This sequence joins TRBV20-1 and TRBJ2-2; D gene unclear. With 3 bases removed from V and 4 bases from J, the gap between germline ends came to 3 bases. This CDR3 spans 11 amino acids. Germline lookup yields CDR1 DFQATT and CDR2 SNEGSKA (reference sequence). CDR3 sequence reads: CSASGTGELFF. The CDR3 DNA sequence: TGCAGTGCTAGCGGCACCGGGGAGCTGTTTTTT.

Many counts were recorded for this clonotype. The chain joins TRBV7-9 to TRBJ1-1; D is uncertain. The CDR3 runs to 12 residues. V was cut by 7 bases and J by 10 bases, with 16 bases left in between. Germline loops: CDR1 SEHNR, CDR2 FQNEAQ (reference sequence). The DNA for the CDR3 is TGTGCCAGCATCGATAGGTCGGACGGAGCTTTCTTT. It translates to CASIDRSDGAFF.

This clonotype was seen at least ten times. The J gene is TRBJ1-5, the V gene TRBV3-1; no clear D. Trimming took 1 base from V and 2 from J, leaving 12 bases between them. The CDR3 runs to 16 residues. Germline V gives CDR1 LGHDT, CDR2 YNNKEL (reference sequence). In nucleotides, the CDR3 is TGTGCCAGCAGCCAAGGCGGAGCCCAAGGCAATCAGCCCCAGCATTTT. It is translated as CASSQGGAQGNQPQHF.

This clonotype was seen many times. The chain carries TRBV5-5 and TRBJ1-2, with D maybe TRBD1 (6 bases). The germline V gene encodes CDR1 SGHKS and CDR2 YYEKEE (reference sequence). V was cut by 4 bases and J by 2 bases, with 15 bases left in between. The CDR3 loop spans 15 amino acids. CDR3 nucleotides: TGTGCCAGCAGCCCCCCGACAGGAAACAACTATGGCTACACCTTC. Its translation: CASSPPTGNNYGYTF.

The sample holds many counts of this clonotype. The chain links TRBV20-1 to TRBJ2-2, with 8 bases lining up with TRBD1. The CDR3 runs 15 residues. Losses at the gene ends were 3 bases for V and 5 bases for J; bases not matched to a gene: 8. In germline, CDR1 is DFQATT, CDR2 SNEGSKA (reference sequence). The CDR3 reads CSARPGQVGTGELFF. For the CDR3, the DNA is TGCAGTGCTAGGCCGGGACAGGTGGGGACCGGGGAGCTGTTTTTT.

This clonotype has ten or more counts. The chain is built from TRBV20-1 and TRBJ2-3; TRBD2 matches 11 bases. Germline loops: CDR1 DFQATT, CDR2 SNEGSKA (reference sequence). The CDR3 totals 17 residues. Unmatched junction bases numbered 15, after V lost 6 bases and J lost 4 bases. The CDR3, as DNA: TGCAGTGCCACCATTCCCCTAGCGGGAGGACGCGCAGATACGCAGTATTTT. Its protein product is CSATIPLAGGRADTQYF.

This clonotype has ten or more counts. The chain carries TRBV5-1 and TRBJ2-3; 8 positions match TRBD1. Trimming at V came to 4 bases and at J to 6 bases, leaving 10 bases not matched to a gene. CDR1 is SGHRS and CDR2 is YFSETQ in the germline V gene. This CDR3 spans 15 amino acids. Written as DNA, the CDR3 is TGCGCCAGCAGCGCCAGGACAGGGAGTATCGATACGCAGTATTTT. Protein: CASSARTGSIDTQYF.

This clonotype was seen many times. The V gene is TRBV11-2, the J gene TRBJ1-5; D gene uncertain. Germline values: CDR1 SGHAT, CDR2 FQNNGV. This CDR3 region has 13 residues. The V and J ends lost 0 bases and 7 bases respectively, with 7 bases between them. The CDR3: CASSLDGWQPQHF. CDR3 DNA: TGTGCCAGCAGCTTAGACGGATGGCAGCCCCAGCATTTT.

This clonotype appeared many times. This sequence joins TRBV12-3 or TRBV12-4 and TRBJ1-6, with D perhaps matching TRBD1 (6 bases). CDR3 length: 14 amino acids. The V gene lost 5 bases and the J gene lost 10 bases, with 15 bases spanning the gap. The DNA for the CDR3 is TGTGCCAGCAGTCGGCAGGGGCCTGGGTCACCCCTCCACTTT. Residues: CASSRQGPGSPLHF.